This T cell receptor (beta chain) comes out of a study of technical replicates of blood from four donors. Assay: immunoSEQ multiplex PCR; the TCRdb copy retains only in-frame clones and omits some. The data contain 80,000 to 90,000 clones, about 94% of them singletons. With 7 bases removed from V and 5 bases from J, the gap between germline ends came to 16 bases. The V gene's germline CDR1 is SQVTM and CDR2 ANQGSEA. The CDR3 has 13 amino acids. The sequence came from a human donor in good health. The rearrangement joins TRBV29-1 to TRBJ2-3, with D perhaps matching TRBD1 (6 bases). The sequenced sample was T cells isolated from PBMCs. The DNA for the CDR3 is TGCAGCGCCGTGGGCAGGGGTGGAGATACGCAGTATTTT. Translated: CSAVGRGGDTQYF.